Below are 16 T cell receptor beta chains sequenced from a single sample in a study of blood T cell repertoires in COVID-19. Only in-frame clones appear in the TCRdb table, and some are missing; sequencing was by immunoSEQ multiplex PCR. The table records more than 300,000 clones, roughly 88% of them present only once. The sequenced material came from peripheral blood. The receptors stem from a woman aged 45 to 65 with acute or convalescent COVID-19.

The table lists this clone with a count of one. V and J are TRBV6-5 and TRBJ1-3, with D possibly TRBD1 on 5 matching bases. The CDR3 has 14 amino acids. CDR1 is MNHEY, CDR2 SVGAGI, per germline. V lost 8 bases to trimming and J lost 0 bases, with 11 bases between them. For the CDR3, the DNA is TGTGCCAGCCGCGCCGGGGGCTCTGGAAACACCATATATTTT. This codes for CASRAGGSGNTIYF.

The chain links TRBV4-1 to TRBJ2-1; D is possibly TRBD2 (5 bases). V was shortened by 0 bases and J by 2 bases, with 14 bases between the two germline ends. Germline V gene lookup returns CDR1 MGHRA and CDR2 YSYEKL. The CDR3 runs 17 residues. The CDR3 DNA reads as TGCGCCAGCAGCCAAGATGCGGCGGGTACACCCTACAATGAGCAGTTCTTC. It is translated as CASSQDAAGTPYNEQFF.

The sample holds many counts of this clone. V usage is TRBV27 and J usage is TRBJ2-1, with TRBD2 as a possible D gene (5 bases). The V gene's germline CDR1 is MNHEY and CDR2 SMNVEV (reference sequence). The CDR3 runs 16 residues. V lost 4 bases and J 5 bases, leaving 18 bases between the germline ends. CDR3: CASSYLGVSSHNEQFF. The CDR3 region has the DNA TGTGCCAGCAGTTACCTCGGGGTGTCGAGCCACAATGAGCAGTTCTTC.

The chain combines TRBV9 with TRBJ1-2, with D possibly matching TRBD1 (6 bases). Germline values: CDR1 SGDLS, CDR2 YYNGEE. The CDR3 covers 15 residues. V lost 0 bases to trimming and J lost 4 bases, with 13 bases between them. This chain's CDR3 is CASSVVWDTGYGYTF. The DNA of the CDR3 is TGTGCCAGCAGCGTAGTTTGGGACACTGGCTATGGCTACACCTTC.

The chain has TRBV9 and TRBJ2-1, with 14 bases lining up with TRBD2. Germline values: CDR1 SGDLS, CDR2 YYNGEE. Trimming removed 4 bases from V and 9 bases from J; junction bases left unmatched: 15. The CDR3 totals 18 residues. The CDR3 sequence: CASSRTPGTSGRGGEQFF. In DNA, the CDR3 is TGTGCCAGCAGCCGAACCCCTGGGACTAGCGGGAGAGGAGGTGAGCAGTTCTTC.

The chain uses TRBV29-1 and TRBJ2-7; 10 bases agree with TRBD2. CDR3 length: 14 residues. Looked up from germline, CDR1 is SQVTM and CDR2 is ANQGSEA. V shed 7 bases, J shed 6 bases, and the junction held 12 bases outside the gene matches. CDR3 amino acids: CSGTSGTLRSEQYF. For the CDR3, the DNA is TGCAGCGGTACTAGCGGGACCTTAAGGAGCGAGCAGTACTTC.

The rearrangement uses TRBV4-2 and TRBJ2-1, with 7 nucleotides matching TRBD1. This CDR3 is built from 16 residues. CDR1 and CDR2 from the germline V gene are LGHNA and YNFKEQ. V trimming: 0 bases; J trimming: 10 bases; junction bases outside the gene matches: 12. CDR3 coding DNA: TGTGCCAGCAGCCAAGATGGGGACAGCCTTCCAAGGGAGCAGTTCTTC. Its protein product is CASSQDGDSLPREQFF.

The chain couples TRBV5-8 to TRBJ2-1; tentative D call: TRBD1 (5 bases). This CDR3 region has 15 residues. CDR1 SGHTS and CDR2 YDEGEE come from the germline V gene. V was cut by 3 bases and J by 7 bases, with 17 bases left in between. The CDR3 DNA reads as TGTGCCAGCAGCTCTTTAGACAGCAGCAGGAATGAGCAGTTCTTC. It codes for CASSSLDSSRNEQFF.

J is TRBJ1-6 and V is TRBV7-2; weak D call: TRBD1 (5 bases). The germline gives CDR1 SGHTA, CDR2 FQGNSA. Trimming shortened V by 1 base and J by 10 bases, and 8 bases separated the two germline ends. The CDR3 consists of 13 residues. CDR3 nucleotide sequence: TGTGCCAGCAGCTTAGGGGGCGAATCACCCCTCCACTTT. This encodes CASSLGGESPLHF.

This clone was detected only once. The rearrangement uses TRBV6-2 or TRBV6-3 and TRBJ2-1; 9 nucleotides agree with TRBD2. Germline CDR1 and CDR2: MNHEY and SVGEGT. V lost 0 bases, J lost 8 bases, and 11 bases stayed unmatched. This CDR3 contains 17 residues. CDR3 amino acids: CASSYSITSGLAYEQFF. CDR3 DNA: TGTGCCAGCAGTTACTCGATAACTAGCGGGCTGGCCTATGAGCAGTTCTTC.

The chain joins TRBV28 to TRBJ1-1; no reliable D call. V lost 2 bases and J lost 1, with 5 bases in between. Germline values: CDR1 MDHEN, CDR2 SYDVKM. The CDR3 runs to 13 residues. The CDR3 here is CASSLGQNTEAFF. DNA for the CDR3: TGTGCCAGCAGTTTAGGGCAGAACACTGAAGCTTTCTTT.

The chain recombines TRBV7-3 with TRBJ1-3; a weak D match, TRBD1 (6 bases). V was clipped by 3 bases and J by 4 bases, with 10 bases between them. Germline-derived CDR1 and CDR2 are SGHTA and FQGTGA. CDR3 size: 14 residues. The CDR3 bases are TGTGCCAGCAGCTTGATAGGGGGAGGAAACACCATATATTTT. It yields the protein CASSLIGGGNTIYF.

This CDR3 reads CASSQDRRVQYF. In nucleotides, the CDR3 is TGTGCCAGCAGCCAAGATAGGAGGGTGCAGTACTTC. V and J are TRBV3-1 (or the pseudogene TRBV3-2) and TRBJ2-7; D possibly corresponds to TRBD2 (6 bases). CDR1 and CDR2 (germline): LGHDT, YNNKEL (reference sequence). Trimming took off 0 bases at V and 9 bases at J, with 9 bases between the two ends. The CDR3 is 12 residues long.

The V and J genes are TRBV9 and TRBJ1-2, with D perhaps TRBD1 (6 bases). The CDR3 has 15 amino acids. V was clipped by 0 bases and J by 2 bases, with 11 bases between them. Germline CDR1 reads SGDLS; CDR2 reads YYNGEE. This CDR3 is CASSVGWGQNYGYTF. The CDR3 DNA reads TGTGCCAGCAGCGTAGGGTGGGGGCAGAACTATGGCTACACCTTC. Based on the CDR3 plus reference TRBV9 and TRBJ1-2, the full variable domain is DSGVTQTPKHLITATGQRVTLRCSPRSGDLSVYWYQQSLDQGLQFLIQYYNGEERAKGNILERFSAQQFPDLHSELNLSSLELGDSALYFCASSVGWGQNYGYTFGSGTRLTVV.

The V call is TRBV4-1, the J call TRBJ2-1; 8 bases match TRBD2. The CDR3 loop spans 16 amino acids. Germline lookup yields CDR1 MGHRA and CDR2 YSYEKL. V dropped 3 bases and J dropped 6; count of bases not matched to a gene: 10. The CDR3 loop reads CASSHGLAQGGNEQFF. CDR3 in DNA: TGCGCCAGCAGCCATGGACTAGCCCAAGGGGGCAATGAGCAGTTCTTC.

This clone was seen just once. In DNA, the CDR3 is TGTGCCACCAGTGACGCCATTGTGGGGGCTGAGAATGAAAAACTGTTTTTT. It is translated as CATSDAIVGAENEKLFF. The V gene is TRBV24-1, the J gene TRBJ1-4; a weak D match, TRBD1 (6 bases). The CDR3 covers 17 residues. Trimming removed 4 bases at V and 5 bases at J, with 19 bases between. Germline CDR1 reads KGHDR; CDR2 reads SFDVKD.